Listed below are T cell receptor beta chains from one sample, sequenced in a study of cytomegalovirus exposure and HLA in healthy donors. TCRdb's copy holds only in-frame clones and misses some; the assay was immunoSEQ multiplex PCR. The data contain 100,000 to 150,000 clones, more than 60% of them singletons. The sequenced material came from PBMCs. These TCRs come from a woman aged 40 to 50 in good health and CMV-seropositive. CDR3s include the opening cysteine and the closing phenylalanine or tryptophan. D genes are given only for firm matches. Size is stated for part of the rows, as once, few or many counts, or as a class when the clone is expanded.

clone_size j_call v_call d_call cdr3_nt cdr3_aa
. TRBJ1-1 TRBV7-9 . TGTGCCAGCAGCTTCGGACAGACTATGAACACTGAAGCTTTCTTT CASSFGQTMNTEAFF
few TRBJ2-5 TRBV6-1 . TGTGCCAGCAGATTTGGCAGGGACCAAGAGACCCAGTACTTC CASRFGRDQETQYF
. TRBJ1-5 TRBV28 . TGTGCCAGCAGCTTACCTGAGGGCATCAATCAGCCCCAGCATTTT CASSLPEGINQPQHF
few TRBJ2-5 TRBV6-6 . TGTGCCAGCAGTCGGGGGCAAGAGACCCAGTACTTC CASSRGQETQYF
. TRBJ1-6 TRBV5-1 . TGCGCCAGCAGCTTGGGGACAGTAAATAATTCACCCCTCCACTTT CASSLGTVNNSPLHF
. TRBJ2-7 TRBV5-1 TRBD2 TGCGCCAGCAGCTTCGGACTAGACGCACGAGAGCAGTACTTC CASSFGLDAREQYF
. TRBJ2-1 TRBV15 TRBD2 TGTGCCACCAGCAGGGGGCCAGCGGGAGGGAACAATGAGCAGTTCTTC CATSRGPAGGNNEQFF
. TRBJ1-1 TRBV2 . TGTGCCAGCAGAGTACAGGGTCCATCTTTGAACACTGAAGCTTTCTTT CASRVQGPSLNTEAFF
. TRBJ1-4 TRBV4-1 TRBD1 TGCGCCAGCAGCCAACAGGGGGCTGGGGAAAAACTGTTTTTT CASSQQGAGEKLFF
. TRBJ1-4 TRBV28 . TGTGCCACAGGACTCTGGACGGGGAATGAAAAACTGTTTTTT CATGLWTGNEKLFF